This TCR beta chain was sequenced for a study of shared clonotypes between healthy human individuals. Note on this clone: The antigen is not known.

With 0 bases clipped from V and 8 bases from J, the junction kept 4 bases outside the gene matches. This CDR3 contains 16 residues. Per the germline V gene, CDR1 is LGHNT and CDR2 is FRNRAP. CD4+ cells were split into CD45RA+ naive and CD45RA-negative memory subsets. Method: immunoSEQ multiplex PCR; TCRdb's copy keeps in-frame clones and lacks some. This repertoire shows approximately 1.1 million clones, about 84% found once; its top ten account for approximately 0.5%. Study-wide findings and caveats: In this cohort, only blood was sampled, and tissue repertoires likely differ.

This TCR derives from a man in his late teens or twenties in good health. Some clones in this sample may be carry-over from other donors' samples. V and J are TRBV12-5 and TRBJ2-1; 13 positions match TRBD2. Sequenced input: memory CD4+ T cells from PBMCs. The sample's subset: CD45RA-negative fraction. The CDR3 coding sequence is TGTGCTAGTGGTTTGGTACTAGCGGGAGGGCCTTATGAGCAGTTCTTC. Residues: CASGLVLAGGPYEQFF.